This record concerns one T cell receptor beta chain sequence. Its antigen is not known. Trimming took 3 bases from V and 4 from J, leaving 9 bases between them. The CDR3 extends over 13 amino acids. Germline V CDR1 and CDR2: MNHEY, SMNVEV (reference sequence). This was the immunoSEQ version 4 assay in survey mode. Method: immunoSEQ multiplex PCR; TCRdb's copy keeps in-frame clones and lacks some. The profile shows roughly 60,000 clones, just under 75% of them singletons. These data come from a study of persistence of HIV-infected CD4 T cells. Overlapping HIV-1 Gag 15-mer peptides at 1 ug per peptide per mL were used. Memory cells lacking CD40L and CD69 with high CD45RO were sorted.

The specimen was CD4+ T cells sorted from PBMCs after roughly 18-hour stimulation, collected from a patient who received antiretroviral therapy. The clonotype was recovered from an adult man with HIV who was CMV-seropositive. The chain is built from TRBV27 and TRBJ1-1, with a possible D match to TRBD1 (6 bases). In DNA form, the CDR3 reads TGTGCCAGCAGTTTGGTGGGGGCCACTGAAGCTTTCTTT. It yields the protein CASSLVGATEAFF.